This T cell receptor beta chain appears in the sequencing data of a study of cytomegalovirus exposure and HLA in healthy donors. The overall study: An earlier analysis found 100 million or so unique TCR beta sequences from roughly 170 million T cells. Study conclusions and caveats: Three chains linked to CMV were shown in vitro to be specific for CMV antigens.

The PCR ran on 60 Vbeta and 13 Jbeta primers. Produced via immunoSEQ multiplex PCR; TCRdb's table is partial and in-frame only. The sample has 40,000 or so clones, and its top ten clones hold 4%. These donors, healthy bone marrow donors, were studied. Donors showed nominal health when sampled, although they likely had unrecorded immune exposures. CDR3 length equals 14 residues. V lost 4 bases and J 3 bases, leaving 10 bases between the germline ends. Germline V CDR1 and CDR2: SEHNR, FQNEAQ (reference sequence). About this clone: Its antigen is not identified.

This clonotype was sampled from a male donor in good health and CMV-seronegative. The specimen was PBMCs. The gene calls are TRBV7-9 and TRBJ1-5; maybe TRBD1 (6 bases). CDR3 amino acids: CASSSGQLNQPQHF. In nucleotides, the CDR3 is TGTGCCAGCAGCTCTGGACAGCTCAATCAGCCCCAGCATTTT.